This T cell receptor (beta chain) emerged from a study of cytomegalovirus exposure and HLA in healthy donors. Study background: The 110 or so validation repertoires used a platform that matched the one used for the 600 to 700 first-cohort repertoires, as a later analysis reported.

The V and J ends lost 2 bases and 0 bases, in that order; junction bases with no gene match: 2. Germline V gene lookup returns CDR1 SEHNR and CDR2 FQNEAQ (reference sequence). The CDR3 covers 15 residues. As regards this clone: Its antigen is unknown.

Clones were read by immunoSEQ multiplex PCR, and TCRdb kept only the in-frame ones, dropping some. The sample carries about 130,000 clones, 70% to 90% recorded once. The study, taken as a whole, reports: A few chains tied to CMV proved CMV antigen-specific in vitro. In the 95 to 150 validation repertoires, approximately 94% of cluster scores exceeded 0, per a later analysis. Approximately 160 TCR beta chains were listed as cytomegalovirus-associated.

This clonotype originated in a young woman in good health and CMV-seropositive. The chain is built from TRBV7-9 and TRBJ2-7; 9 bases align to TRBD2. Sequenced input: PBMCs. CDR3 in DNA: TGTGCCAGCAGCTTACATAGCGGGGGCTCCTACGAGCAGTACTTC. Residues: CASSLHSGGSYEQYF.